This T cell receptor (beta chain) was retrieved from a study of Ad26.COV2.S vaccination and SARS-CoV-2 variants. Overall study: Doses of Ad26.COV2.S were injected into muscle once or twice, 56 days apart. Overall study findings and caveats: Analyses of TCR breadth and depth may have underestimated total T cell responses. Vaccinees reportedly had broad spike-specific CD8+ and CD4+ T cell responses.

Notes on this clone: The antigen remains unidentified.

Treatment indicated: approximately 18 received Ad26.COV2.S at low or high dose, single or two shots; several received placebo; per-sample allocation not given. Each sample was drawn 63 days after the first injection (of vaccine or placebo). The protocol was immunoSEQ multiplex PCR, while the TCRdb copy is restricted to in-frame clones and leaves out a portion. The table shows hundreds of thousands of clones, with more than 75% occurring only once. The J segment lost 3 bases and the V segment lost 1 base, leaving 5 bases of the junction unmatched. CDR3 length equals 16 residues. CDR1 is LNHDA, CDR2 SQIVND, per germline (reference sequence).

The sequencing used peripheral blood, collected in a trial of Ad26.COV2.S vaccine versus placebo. The TCR sequence derives from a person aged 18-60 years who received the Ad26.COV2.S COVID-19 vaccine or a placebo. The chain links TRBV19 to TRBJ2-3, with TRBD1 matching 9 bases. This CDR3 reads CASSIGGTGNTDTQYF. DNA of the CDR3: TGTGCCAGTAGTATAGGGGGGACAGGGAATACAGATACGCAGTATTTT.